These 15 T cell receptor beta chains were sequenced from one sample in a study of CD8 T cells in Susac syndrome. Reverse transcription of 0.5 to 1 ug RNA was performed with random hexamers. TCRdb independently ran MiXCR on the immunoSEQ multiplex PCR reads; one entry per CDR3 protein. Among approximately 200,000 distinct CDR3 sequences listed, roughly 94% were seen once. Sequencing was done on a sample of CD4+ T cells from PBMCs. All receptors come from a human donor with multiple sclerosis.

V is TRBV20-1 and J is TRBJ2-7, with 9 bases identical to TRBD1. V lost 6 bases to trimming and J lost 2 bases; unmatched junction nucleotides: 2. Germline values: CDR1 DFQATT, CDR2 SNEGSKA (reference sequence). The CDR3 is made up of 12 amino acids. For the CDR3, the DNA is TGCAGTGCCGGACAGGGGACCTACGAGCAGTACTTC. Amino acid sequence: CSAGQGTYEQYF.

The chain couples TRBV3-1 to TRBJ1-2; TRBD1 matches 9 bases. The CDR3 contains 15 residues. Losses at the gene ends were 4 bases for V and 8 bases for J; bases not matched to a gene: 11. Germline CDR1 reads LGHDT; CDR2 reads YNNKEL (reference sequence). In nucleotides, the CDR3 is TGTGCCAGCAGCCTCCCGGGACAGGGAGTTGGCGGCTACACCTTC. Translation gives CASSLPGQGVGGYTF.

This chain uses TRBV20-1 with TRBJ2-1; unclear D gene. Deletions cut 7 bases from V and 3 bases from J, with 7 bases between. This CDR3 has 11 residues. CDR1 and CDR2 (germline): DFQATT, SNEGSKA (reference sequence). The CDR3, as DNA: TGCAGTGTAGGAGACTACAATGAGCAGTTCTTC. It is translated as CSVGDYNEQFF.

The CDR3 bases are TGTGCCAGCAGCTTGGGTGTCGAGGCAGAGCAGTACTTC. Translating it yields CASSLGVEAEQYF. The chain links TRBV5-6 to TRBJ2-7; no clear D. Trimming left V 0 bases short and J 7 bases short, with 11 bases between. This CDR3 is 13 amino acids long. CDR1 is SGHDT and CDR2 is YYEEEE in the germline V gene.

The V gene is TRBV29-1, the J gene TRBJ2-3; no reliable D call. V lost 6 bases to trimming and J lost 0 bases, with 13 bases between them. Germline V CDR1 and CDR2: SQVTM, ANQGSEA. This CDR3 has 14 residues. The CDR3 reads CSVADITSTDTQYF. The DNA of the CDR3 is TGCAGCGTCGCTGACATAACTAGCACAGATACGCAGTATTTT.

This chain joins TRBV20-1 and TRBJ2-3; D remains unclear. This CDR3 has 13 residues. The germline gives CDR1 DFQATT, CDR2 SNEGSKA (reference sequence). V lost 0 bases, J lost 0 bases, and 4 bases lay in between. CDR3 DNA sequence: TGCAGTGCTAGAGAACCCAGCACAGATACGCAGTATTTT. Encoded protein: CSAREPSTDTQYF.

The V call is TRBV7-2, the J call TRBJ2-1, with D possibly matching TRBD1 (5 bases). Trimming left V 7 bases short and J 0 bases short, with 10 bases between. The germline V gene encodes CDR1 SGHTA and CDR2 FQGNSA. This CDR3 comprises 14 residues. CDR3 DNA sequence: TGTGCCAGCAATCTAGACAGCTCCTACAATGAGCAGTTCTTC. Encoded protein: CASNLDSSYNEQFF.

This sequence joins TRBV29-1 and TRBJ1-2, with a weak D call TRBD1 (6 bases). CDR1 is SQVTM and CDR2 is ANQGSEA in the germline V gene. The CDR3 extends over 11 amino acids. The V and J ends lost 6 bases and 5 bases respectively, with 10 bases between them. The CDR3 sequence: CSVRGGYGYTF. The CDR3 DNA is TGCAGCGTCAGGGGAGGGTATGGCTACACCTTC.

In the case of this clonotype: At one end, the junction sequence differs from germline, possibly due to a read error. CDR3 coding DNA: TGCAGTGTCCCGGGCGTCGGCACAGACACGCAGTATTTT. Translation: CSVPGVGTDTQYF. The chain combines TRBV20-1 with TRBJ2-3; no firm D call. The CDR3 has 13 amino acids. Per the germline V gene, CDR1 is DFQATT and CDR2 is SNEGSKA (reference sequence).

The rearrangement uses TRBV7-2 and TRBJ2-5; TRBD1 might be the D (6 bases). The V gene lost 5 bases and the J gene lost 1 base, with 11 bases spanning the gap. The CDR3 runs to 14 residues. Germline V CDR1 and CDR2: SGHTA, FQGNSA. The CDR3 reads CASSQLGGQETQYF. The CDR3 DNA reads as TGTGCCAGCAGCCAGTTAGGGGGCCAAGAGACCCAGTACTTC.

This clonotype appeared a single time. The rearrangement uses TRBV3-1 and TRBJ1-2, with 7 positions matching TRBD1. This CDR3 has 15 residues. The germline CDR1 and CDR2 sequences are LGHDT and YNNKEL (reference sequence). Trimming cost V 5 bases and J 0 bases; bases outside gene matches: 6. The CDR3 protein is CASSGTVSPNYGYTF. The CDR3 nucleotides read TGTGCCAGCAGCGGGACAGTTTCCCCTAACTATGGCTACACCTTC. The full variable domain, with the rest looked up from reference TRBV3-1 and TRBJ1-2, is DTAVSQTPKYLVTQMGNDKSIKCEQNLGHDTMYWYKQDSKKFLKIMFSYNNKELIINETVPNRFSPKSPDKAHLNLHINSLELGDSAVYFCASSGTVSPNYGYTFGSGTRLTVV.

CDR3 in DNA: TGTGCCAGCAGGCGAAGGGGACACAATCTGAGAGTTTACGAGCAGTACGTC. This encodes CASRRRGHNLRVYEQYV. The chain employs TRBV12-3 or TRBV12-4 and TRBJ2-7, with a tentative D call TRBD1 (6 bases). The CDR3 extends over 17 amino acids. V gave up 6 bases and J gave up 4 bases, with 25 bases separating them.

This clonotype has more than one count but fewer than ten. CDR3 in DNA: TGTGCCAGCAACCCGGGGAACACCGGGGAGCTGTTTTTT. Protein sequence: CASNPGNTGELFF. The chain recombines TRBV7-9 with TRBJ2-2; D call uncertain. CDR3 length: 13 residues. The V gene lost 7 bases and the J gene lost 1 base, with 7 bases spanning the gap. Per germline, CDR1 SEHNR and CDR2 FQNEAQ (reference sequence).

V usage is TRBV24-1 and J usage is TRBJ2-1; a weak D match, TRBD2 (6 bases). Trimming pared 3 bases from V and 5 bases from J, leaving 10 bases between. The germline CDR1 and CDR2 sequences are KGHDR and SFDVKD. CDR3 length: 14 amino acids. The DNA of the CDR3 is TGTGCCACCAGTGATGACGGGACTCACAATGAGCAGTTCTTC. It is translated as CATSDDGTHNEQFF.

The V and J genes are TRBV3-1 and TRBJ2-5, with D possibly matching TRBD1 (6 bases). Germline V gene sequence: CDR1 LGHDT, CDR2 YNNKEL (reference sequence). V lost 4 bases, J lost 9 bases, and 18 bases lay in between. The CDR3 is 14 residues long. In DNA, the CDR3 is TGTGCCAGCAGCCCCGATGGGGGCCCCCGGGCCCAGTACTTC. This gives the protein CASSPDGGPRAQYF.